This T cell receptor (beta chain) comes out of a study of CD8 T cells in ankylosing spondylitis. Each CDR3 protein gets one entry after TCRdb re-called the 5' RACE reads with MiXCR. The profile shows a few hundred thousand distinct CDR3 sequences, roughly 13% of them singletons. This CDR3 spans 12 amino acids. V shed 3 bases and J shed 8 bases, with 10 bases lying between them. The germline V gene encodes CDR1 SEHNR and CDR2 FQNEAQ (reference sequence). Findings and limits, study-wide: A motif of 8 or 9 highly homologous TCR beta variants was seen as apparently characteristic of ankylosing spondylitis blood.

This clonotype was observed many times. Its target is unknown. The chain joins TRBV7-9 to TRBJ1-1, with a weak D call TRBD1 (6 bases). Sequencing was done on a sample of blood, either unsorted or a sorted T cell fraction (not recorded which). The origin of this receptor is a male donor with ankylosing spondylitis. The CDR3 nucleotides are TGTGCCAGCAGCTTCCCCGACAGGGAAGCTTTCTTT. Amino acid sequence: CASSFPDREAFF.